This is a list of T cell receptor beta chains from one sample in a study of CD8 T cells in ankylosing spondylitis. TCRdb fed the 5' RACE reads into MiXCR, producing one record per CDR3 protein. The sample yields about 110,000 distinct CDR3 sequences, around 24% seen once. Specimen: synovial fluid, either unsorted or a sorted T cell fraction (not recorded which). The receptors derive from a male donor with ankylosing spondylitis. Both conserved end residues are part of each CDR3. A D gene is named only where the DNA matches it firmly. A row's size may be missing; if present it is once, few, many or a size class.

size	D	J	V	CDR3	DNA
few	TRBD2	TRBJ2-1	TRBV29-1	CSVDKTSGNEQFF	TGCAGCGTTGACAAGACTAGCGGTAATGAGCAGTTCTTC
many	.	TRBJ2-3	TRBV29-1	CSSRSPESTDTQYF	TGCAGCTCACGTTCGCCGGAGTCCACAGATACGCAGTATTTT
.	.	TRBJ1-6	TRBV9	CASSVEVETRYNSPLHF	TGTGCCAGCAGCGTAGAAGTCGAAACCCGATATAATTCACCCCTCCACTTT
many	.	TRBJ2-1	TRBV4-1	CASSPGVYNEQFF	TGCGCCAGCAGCCCGGGTGTCTACAATGAGCAGTTCTTC
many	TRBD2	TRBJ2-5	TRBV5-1	CASSLQGLAEETQYF	TGCGCCAGCAGCCTTCAGGGACTAGCGGAAGAGACCCAGTACTTC
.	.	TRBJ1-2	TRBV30	CAWSVNIYGYTF	TGTGCCTGGAGTGTAAACATCTATGGCTACACCTTC
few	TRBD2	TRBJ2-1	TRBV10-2	CASSVRLAGLSEQFF	TGCGCCAGCAGTGTTCGACTAGCGGGCCTTAGTGAGCAGTTCTTC
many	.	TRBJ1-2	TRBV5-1	CASSLNNLGGYTF	TGCGCCAGCAGCTTGAACAACCTCGGGGGCTACACCTTC
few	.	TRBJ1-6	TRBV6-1	CASSEFWWNSPLHF	TGTGCCAGCAGTGAATTTTGGTGGAATTCACCCCTCCACTTT
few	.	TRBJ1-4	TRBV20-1	CSARDAGIGTNEKLFF	TGCAGTGCTAGAGATGCAGGGATCGGAACTAATGAAAAACTGTTTTTT
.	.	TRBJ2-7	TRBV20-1	CSARGGFGVYEQYF	TGCAGTGCTAGAGGGGGTTTCGGCGTCTACGAGCAGTACTTC
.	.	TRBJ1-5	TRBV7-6	CASSPMDKVLDQPQHF	TGTGCCAGCAGCCCAATGGACAAGGTATTAGATCAGCCCCAGCATTTT
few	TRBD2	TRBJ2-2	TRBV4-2	CASSQEAGTGELFF	TGTGCCAGCAGCCAGGAAGCGGGAACCGGGGAGCTGTTTTTT
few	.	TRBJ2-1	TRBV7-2	CASRSNTRVPQFF	TGTGCCAGCAGGTCAAATACTCGGGTCCCGCAGTTCTTC
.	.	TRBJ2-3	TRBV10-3	CAIRDGEVGDTQYF	TGTGCCATCAGAGACGGTGAGGTTGGGGATACGCAGTATTTT
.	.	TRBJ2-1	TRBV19	CASSMSERRQFF	TGTGCCAGTAGTATGTCCGAGAGGAGGCAGTTCTTC